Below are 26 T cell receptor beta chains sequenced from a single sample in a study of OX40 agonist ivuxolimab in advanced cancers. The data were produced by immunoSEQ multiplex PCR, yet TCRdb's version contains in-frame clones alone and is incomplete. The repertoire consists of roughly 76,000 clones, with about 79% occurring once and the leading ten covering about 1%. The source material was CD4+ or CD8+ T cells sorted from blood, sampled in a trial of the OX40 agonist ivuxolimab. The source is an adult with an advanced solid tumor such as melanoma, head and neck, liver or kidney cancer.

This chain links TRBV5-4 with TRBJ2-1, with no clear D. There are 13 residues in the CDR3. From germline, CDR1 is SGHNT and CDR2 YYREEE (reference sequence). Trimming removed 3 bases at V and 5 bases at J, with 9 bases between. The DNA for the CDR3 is TGTGCCAGCAGCTACGACTCTAACAATGAGCAGTTCTTC. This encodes CASSYDSNNEQFF.

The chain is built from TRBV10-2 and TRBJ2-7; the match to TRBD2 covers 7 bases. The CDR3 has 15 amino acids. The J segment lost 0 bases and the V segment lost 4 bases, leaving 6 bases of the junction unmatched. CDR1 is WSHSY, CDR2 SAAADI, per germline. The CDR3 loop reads CASSGLRGSSYEQYF. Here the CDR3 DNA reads TGCGCCAGCAGTGGGTTGCGGGGGAGCTCCTACGAGCAGTACTTC.

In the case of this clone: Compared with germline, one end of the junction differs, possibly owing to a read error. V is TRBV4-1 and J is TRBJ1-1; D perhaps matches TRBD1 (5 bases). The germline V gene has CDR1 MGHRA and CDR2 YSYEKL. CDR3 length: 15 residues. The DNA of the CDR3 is TGCGCCAGCAGACAAGGTAGGGGCCTGGACACTGAAGCTTTCTTT. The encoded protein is CASRQGRGLDTEAFF.

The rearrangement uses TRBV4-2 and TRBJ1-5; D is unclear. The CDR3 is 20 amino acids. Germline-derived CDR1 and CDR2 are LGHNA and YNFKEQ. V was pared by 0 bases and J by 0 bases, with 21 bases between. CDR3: CASSQDVAGRYLNSNQPQHF. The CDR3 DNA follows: TGTGCCAGCAGCCAAGATGTGGCAGGTCGATATCTAAATAGCAATCAGCCCCAGCATTTT.

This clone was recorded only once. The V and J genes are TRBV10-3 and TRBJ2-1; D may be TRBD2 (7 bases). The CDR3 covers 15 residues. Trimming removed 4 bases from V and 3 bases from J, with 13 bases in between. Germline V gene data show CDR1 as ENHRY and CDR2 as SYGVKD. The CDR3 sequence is CAISVGEGGYNEQFF. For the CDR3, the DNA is TGTGCCATCAGTGTGGGGGAGGGGGGCTACAATGAGCAGTTCTTC.

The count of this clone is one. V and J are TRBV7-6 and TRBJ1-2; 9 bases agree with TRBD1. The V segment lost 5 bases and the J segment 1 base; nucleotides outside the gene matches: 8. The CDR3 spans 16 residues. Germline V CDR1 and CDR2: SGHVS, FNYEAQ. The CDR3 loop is CASSPGTGTFNYGYTF. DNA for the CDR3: TGTGCCAGCAGCCCAGGGACAGGGACATTTAACTATGGCTACACCTTC.

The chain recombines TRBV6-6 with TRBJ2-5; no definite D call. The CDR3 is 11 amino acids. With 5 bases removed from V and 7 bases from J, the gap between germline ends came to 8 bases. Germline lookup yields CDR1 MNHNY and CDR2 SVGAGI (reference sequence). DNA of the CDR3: TGTGCCAGCAGTCCCATGGGGACCCAGTACTTC. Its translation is CASSPMGTQYF.

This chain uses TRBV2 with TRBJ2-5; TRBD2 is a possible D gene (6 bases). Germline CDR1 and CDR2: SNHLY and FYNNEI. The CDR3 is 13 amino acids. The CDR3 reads CGSGRKGWETQYF. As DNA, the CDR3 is TGTGGGAGCGGGCGGAAAGGGTGGGAGACCCAGTACTTC. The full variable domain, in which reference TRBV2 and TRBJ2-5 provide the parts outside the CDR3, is EPEVTQTPSHQVTQMGQEVILRCVPISNHLYFYWYRQILGQKVEFLVSFYNNEISEKSEIFDDQFSVERPDGSNFTLKIRSTKLEDSAMYFCGSGRKGWETQYFGPGTRLLVL.

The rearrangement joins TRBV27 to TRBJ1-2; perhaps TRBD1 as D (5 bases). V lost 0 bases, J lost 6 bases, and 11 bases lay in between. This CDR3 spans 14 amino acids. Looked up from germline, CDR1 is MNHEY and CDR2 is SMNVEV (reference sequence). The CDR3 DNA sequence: TGTGCCAGCAGTTTATCGTGGGGCAGGCATGGCTACACCTTC. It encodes CASSLSWGRHGYTF.

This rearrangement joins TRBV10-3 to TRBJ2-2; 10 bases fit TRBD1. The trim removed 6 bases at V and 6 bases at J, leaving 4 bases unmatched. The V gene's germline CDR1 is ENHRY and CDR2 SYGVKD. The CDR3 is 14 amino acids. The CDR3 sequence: CAISSGQGAGELFF. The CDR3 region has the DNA TGTGCCATCAGCTCAGGACAGGGGGCCGGGGAGCTGTTTTTT.

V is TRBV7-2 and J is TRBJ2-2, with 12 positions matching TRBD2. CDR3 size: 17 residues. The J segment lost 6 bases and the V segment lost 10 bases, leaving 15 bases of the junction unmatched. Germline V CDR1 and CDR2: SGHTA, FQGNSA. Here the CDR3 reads CATPPRRTSGESGELFF. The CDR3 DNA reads TGTGCCACCCCGCCCCGGCGGACTAGCGGGGAATCCGGGGAGCTGTTTTTT.

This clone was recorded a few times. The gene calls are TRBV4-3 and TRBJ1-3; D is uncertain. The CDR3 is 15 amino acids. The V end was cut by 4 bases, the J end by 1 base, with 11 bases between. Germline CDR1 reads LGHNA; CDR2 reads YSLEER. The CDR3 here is CASSPEGTSGNTIYF. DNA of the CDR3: TGCGCCAGCAGCCCCGAGGGAACTTCTGGAAACACCATATATTTT.

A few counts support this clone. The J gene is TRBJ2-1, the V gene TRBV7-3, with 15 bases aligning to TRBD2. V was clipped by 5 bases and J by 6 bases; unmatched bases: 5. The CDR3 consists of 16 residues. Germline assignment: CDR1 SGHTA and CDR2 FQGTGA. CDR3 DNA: TGTGCCAGCAGCCGGACTAGCGGGGGGGTCGGCAATGAGCAGTTCTTC. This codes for CASSRTSGGVGNEQFF.

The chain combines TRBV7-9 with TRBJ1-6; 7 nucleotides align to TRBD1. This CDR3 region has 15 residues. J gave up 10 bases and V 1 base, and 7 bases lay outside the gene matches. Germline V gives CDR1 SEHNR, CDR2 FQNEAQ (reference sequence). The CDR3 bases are TGTGCCAGCAGCTTAGATGGAGGGGGCGAGTCACCCCTCCACTTT. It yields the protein CASSLDGGGESPLHF.

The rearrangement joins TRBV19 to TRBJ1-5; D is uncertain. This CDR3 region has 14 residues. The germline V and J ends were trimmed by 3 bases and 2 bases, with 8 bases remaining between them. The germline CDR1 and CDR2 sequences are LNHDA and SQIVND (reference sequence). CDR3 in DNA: TGTGCCAGTAGTATCGAGGCGGGCAATCAGCCCCAGCATTTT. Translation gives CASSIEAGNQPQHF. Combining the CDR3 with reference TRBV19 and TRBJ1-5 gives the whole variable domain DGGITQSPKYLFRKEGQNVTLSCEQNLNHDAMYWYRQDPGQGLRLIYYSQIVNDFQKGDIAEGYSVSREKKESFPLTVTSAQKNPTAFYLCASSIEAGNQPQHFGDGTRLSIL.

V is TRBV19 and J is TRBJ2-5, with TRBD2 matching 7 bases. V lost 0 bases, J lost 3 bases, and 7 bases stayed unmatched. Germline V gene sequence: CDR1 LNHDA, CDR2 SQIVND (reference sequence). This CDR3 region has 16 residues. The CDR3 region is CASSIESGAMKETQYF. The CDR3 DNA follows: TGTGCCAGTAGTATAGAAAGCGGGGCAATGAAAGAGACCCAGTACTTC.

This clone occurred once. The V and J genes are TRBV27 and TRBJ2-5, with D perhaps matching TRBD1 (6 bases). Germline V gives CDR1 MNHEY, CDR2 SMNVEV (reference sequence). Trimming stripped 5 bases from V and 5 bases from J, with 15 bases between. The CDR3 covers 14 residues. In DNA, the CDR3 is TGTGCCAGCAGTCCGGGGACAAACGGGGAGACCCAGTACTTC. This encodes CASSPGTNGETQYF.

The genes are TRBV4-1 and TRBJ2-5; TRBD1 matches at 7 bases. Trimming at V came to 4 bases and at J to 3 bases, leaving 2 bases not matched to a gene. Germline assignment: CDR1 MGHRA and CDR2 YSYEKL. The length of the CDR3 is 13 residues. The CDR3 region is CASSLGQKETQYF. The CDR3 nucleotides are TGCGCCAGCAGCCTGGGACAGAAAGAGACCCAGTACTTC.

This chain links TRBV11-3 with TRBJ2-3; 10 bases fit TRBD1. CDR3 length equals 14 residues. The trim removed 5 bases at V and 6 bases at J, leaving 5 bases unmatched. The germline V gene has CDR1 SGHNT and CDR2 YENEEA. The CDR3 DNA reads TGTGCCAGCAGCGACAGGGGGCGCCAGGATACGCAGTATTTT. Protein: CASSDRGRQDTQYF.

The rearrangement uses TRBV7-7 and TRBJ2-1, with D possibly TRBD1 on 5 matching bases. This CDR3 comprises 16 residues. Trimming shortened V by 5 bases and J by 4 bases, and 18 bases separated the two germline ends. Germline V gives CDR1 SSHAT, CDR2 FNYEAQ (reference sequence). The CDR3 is CASSPRPGSSYNEQFF. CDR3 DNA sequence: TGTGCCAGCAGCCCCAGGCCAGGGTCCTCTTACAATGAGCAGTTCTTC.

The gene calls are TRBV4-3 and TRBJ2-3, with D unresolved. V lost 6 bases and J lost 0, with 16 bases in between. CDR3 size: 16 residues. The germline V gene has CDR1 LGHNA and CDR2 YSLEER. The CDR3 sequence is CASSATVRYSTDTQYF. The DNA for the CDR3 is TGCGCCAGCAGTGCGACCGTACGATATAGCACAGATACGCAGTATTTT.

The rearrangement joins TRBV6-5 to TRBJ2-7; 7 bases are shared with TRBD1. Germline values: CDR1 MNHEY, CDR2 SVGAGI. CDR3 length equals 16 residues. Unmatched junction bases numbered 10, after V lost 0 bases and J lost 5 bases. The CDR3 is CASSYSSGTVGNEQYF. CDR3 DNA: TGTGCCAGCAGTTACTCTTCCGGGACAGTTGGTAACGAGCAGTACTTC.

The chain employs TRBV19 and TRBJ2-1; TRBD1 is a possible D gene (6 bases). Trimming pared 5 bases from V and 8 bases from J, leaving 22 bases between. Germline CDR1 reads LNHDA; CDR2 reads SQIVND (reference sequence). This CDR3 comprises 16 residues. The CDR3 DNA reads TGTGCCAGTAGTCCAGTACAGGGTTTCTCGTTGGATGAGCAGTTCTTC. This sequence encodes CASSPVQGFSLDEQFF.

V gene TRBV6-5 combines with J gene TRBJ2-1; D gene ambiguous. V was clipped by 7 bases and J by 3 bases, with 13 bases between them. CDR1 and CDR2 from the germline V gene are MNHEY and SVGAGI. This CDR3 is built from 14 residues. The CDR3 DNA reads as TGTGCCAGCACCAAGAGTACAGTCTACAATGAGCAGTTCTTC. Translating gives CASTKSTVYNEQFF.

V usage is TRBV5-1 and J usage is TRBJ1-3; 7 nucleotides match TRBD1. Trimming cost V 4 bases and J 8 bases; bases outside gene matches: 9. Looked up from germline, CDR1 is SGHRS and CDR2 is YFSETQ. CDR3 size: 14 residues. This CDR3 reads CASSDPRQGDTIYF. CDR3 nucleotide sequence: TGCGCCAGCAGCGACCCCCGACAGGGAGACACCATATATTTT.

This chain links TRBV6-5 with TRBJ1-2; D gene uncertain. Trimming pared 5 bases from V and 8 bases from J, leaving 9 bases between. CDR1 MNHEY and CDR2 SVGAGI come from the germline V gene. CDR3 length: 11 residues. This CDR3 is CASSANEGYTF. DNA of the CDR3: TGTGCCAGCAGTGCTAATGAGGGCTACACCTTC.